This T cell receptor beta chain originates from a study of OX40 agonist ivuxolimab in advanced cancers. Using immunoSEQ multiplex PCR, the repertoire was profiled, and TCRdb retains in-frame clones only, with some absent. The sample has about 82,000 clones, about nine tenths seen once; the top ten hold less than 2%. This clone has only one observation. V shed 4 bases and J 1 base; nucleotides not matched to a gene: 3. This CDR3 region has 14 residues. Per germline, CDR1 MGHRA and CDR2 YSYEKL. The specimen was CD4+ or CD8+ T cells sorted from blood, collected in a trial of the OX40 agonist ivuxolimab. The chain joins TRBV4-1 to TRBJ2-5, with 7 bases lining up with TRBD1. The sequence derives from an adult with an advanced solid tumor such as melanoma, head and neck, liver or kidney cancer. CDR3 protein: CASSRGQTQETQYF. The DNA of the CDR3 is TGCGCCAGCAGCCGGGGACAGACCCAAGAGACCCAGTACTTC.